Detailed here is one T cell receptor (beta chain). Its antigen remains unknown. The authors ran a second PCR of 7 to 11 cycles using a sample-barcoded 5' primer and a J-beta primer mix. From the 5' RACE reads, TCRdb called clonotypes with MiXCR, one entry per CDR3 protein. The sample lists hundreds of thousands of distinct CDR3 sequences; approximately 31% were seen once. This CDR3 spans 12 amino acids. Germline CDR1 KGHSH, CDR2 LQKENI. Trimming pared 3 bases from V and 5 bases from J, leaving 5 bases between. The entry originates in a study of blood T cells in healthy people across ages. Study-level information: The capture of about one barcoded beta molecule per two T cells was achieved by template switching.

Study results and limitations: Observed TCR beta diversity per million T cells went down as age went up. This fall followed a roughly linear course with age.

This chain uses TRBV18 with TRBJ2-4, with D maybe TRBD2 (5 bases). The TCR comes from a woman at least 80 years old in good health. The sequencing sample was made of blood. This chain's CDR3 is CASSPEENIQYF. CDR3 coding DNA: TGTGCCAGCTCACCGGAGGAAAACATTCAGTACTTC.